This is a list of T cell receptor beta chains from one sample in a study of control samples from healthy donors and cancer patients. The repertoire was sequenced with immunoSEQ multiplex PCR; TCRdb's copy has only in-frame clones and lacks some. The sample consists of more than 60,000 clones, approximately 91% of them appearing once. The sequencing input was PBMCs. The receptors come from a woman between 50 and 59 years old with colorectal cancer. Both conserved end residues are part of each CDR3. A D gene is named only where the DNA matches it firmly. A row's size may be missing; if present it is once, few, many or a size class.

CDR3 length	D gene	clone size	V gene	J gene	CDR3 protein	CDR3 DNA
15	-	-	TRBV27	TRBJ1-6	CASSLSNSIGSPLHF	TGTGCCAGCAGTTTATCGAACAGTATTGGTTCACCCCTCCACTTT
13	TRBD1	-	TRBV10-3	TRBJ1-1	CAILGQPNTEAFF	TGTGCCATCCTGGGACAGCCGAACACTGAAGCTTTCTTT
13	-	-	TRBV5-1	TRBJ2-3	CASSPDQTDTQYF	TGCGCCAGCAGCCCGGACCAAACAGATACGCAGTATTTT
13	-	few	TRBV7-2	TRBJ1-5	CASSFRSNQPQHF	TGTGCCAGCAGCTTTAGAAGCAATCAGCCCCAGCATTTT
16	TRBD1	-	TRBV9	TRBJ1-2	CASSVAGTGYNYGYTF	TGTGCCAGCAGCGTAGCCGGGACAGGGTACAACTATGGCTACACCTTC
14	-	-	TRBV6-5	TRBJ1-2	CASRNPGQDYGYTF	TGTGCCAGCAGGAACCCCGGGCAGGACTATGGCTACACCTTC
16	TRBD1	-	TRBV5-6	TRBJ1-2	CASSTVRDRDGNGYTF	TGTGCCAGCAGCACGGTTCGGGACAGGGATGGAAATGGCTACACCTTC
13	-	-	TRBV11-1	TRBJ1-5	CASSLERGQPQHF	TGTGCCAGCAGCTTAGAGCGGGGTCAGCCCCAGCATTTT
15	-	-	TRBV6-5	TRBJ1-1	CASSYSAKLDTEAFF	TGTGCCAGCAGTTACTCGGCCAAACTCGACACTGAAGCTTTCTTT
13	-	-	TRBV18	TRBJ2-5	CASSPSERETQYF	TGTGCCAGCTCACCAAGTGAGCGAGAGACCCAGTACTTC
13	-	-	TRBV2	TRBJ1-1	CASSERWGPEAFF	TGTGCCAGCAGTGAAAGGTGGGGGCCTGAAGCTTTCTTT
13	-	-	TRBV5-6	TRBJ1-1	CASSSDSNTEAFF	TGTGCCAGCAGCTCGGACAGTAACACTGAAGCTTTCTTT
14	-	-	TRBV5-1	TRBJ1-3	CASSSAPSGNTIYF	TGCGCCAGCAGCTCGGCTCCCAGTGGAAACACCATATATTTT
15	TRBD1	-	TRBV7-8	TRBJ1-3	CASSLPTGMRNTIYF	TGTGCCAGCAGCTTGCCGACAGGGATGAGAAACACCATATATTTT
13	-	-	TRBV5-1	TRBJ1-2	CASSPGQDYGYTF	TGCGCCAGCAGCCCCGGGCAGGACTATGGCTACACCTTC
13	TRBD1	once	TRBV19	TRBJ1-1	CASKDRGGTEAFF	TGTGCCAGTAAAGACAGGGGGGGCACTGAAGCTTTCTTT
13	TRBD1	-	TRBV30	TRBJ1-2	CAWSVQGGYGYTF	TGTGCCTGGAGTGTACAGGGGGGCTATGGCTACACCTTC
18	TRBD1	-	TRBV7-2	TRBJ1-6	CASSLAGGQGHKSLTLHF	TGTGCCAGCAGCTTAGCGGGGGGACAGGGACATAAAAGTTTGACCCTCCACTTT
16	TRBD2	few	TRBV11-3	TRBJ2-2	CASSPPGLAGAGELFF	TGTGCCAGCAGCCCTCCGGGACTAGCGGGGGCCGGGGAGCTGTTTTTT
16	TRBD1	-	TRBV11-3	TRBJ2-5	CASSFGTGKAQETQYF	TGTGCCAGCAGCTTTGGGACAGGGAAAGCCCAAGAGACCCAGTACTTC
12	-	-	TRBV4-2	TRBJ1-2	CASRNREDGYTF	TGTGCCAGCAGAAACAGGGAAGATGGCTACACCTTC
14	-	-	TRBV12-5	TRBJ1-2	CASGFSAYNYGYTF	TGTGCTAGTGGTTTCTCGGCGTATAACTATGGCTACACCTTC
12	TRBD1	once	TRBV19	TRBJ2-1	CASSNRGREQFF	TGTGCCAGTAGTAACAGGGGTCGGGAGCAGTTCTTC
15	-	-	TRBV9	TRBJ1-2	CASSLRTGMQYGYTF	TGTGCCAGCAGCTTACGTACCGGGATGCAATATGGCTACACCTTC
16	-	-	TRBV6-6	TRBJ2-4	CASSPQTGLAKNIQYF	TGTGCCAGCAGTCCGCAGACAGGACTAGCCAAAAACATTCAGTACTTC
16	-	-	TRBV27	TRBJ2-1	CASSLSATVLGREQFF	TGTGCCAGCAGTTTATCCGCAACGGTGCTGGGGAGGGAGCAGTTCTTC
15	-	-	TRBV3-1/TRBV3-2	TRBJ1-1	CASSPTRQAHWEAFF	TGTGCCAGCAGCCCTACCCGACAGGCACACTGGGAAGCTTTCTTT
14	-	-	TRBV6-2/TRBV6-3	TRBJ2-1	CASSRLGSHNEQFF	TGTGCCAGCAGCCGTTTAGGATCTCACAATGAGCAGTTCTTC
14	-	-	TRBV5-1	TRBJ2-3	CASSPGGPGDTQYF	TGCGCCAGCAGCCCCGGGGGGCCAGGAGATACGCAGTATTTT
15	-	-	TRBV6-5	TRBJ1-6	CASRTEAGRNSPLHF	TGTGCCAGCAGAACGGAGGCAGGGAGGAATTCACCCCTCCACTTT
17	TRBD2	-	TRBV15	TRBJ2-5	CATSRDRSGGIQETQYF	TGTGCCACCAGCAGAGATAGGAGCGGGGGGATCCAAGAGACCCAGTACTTC
15	-	-	TRBV4-3	TRBJ2-2	CASSQEEGIGGELFF	TGCGCCAGCAGCCAAGAGGAGGGAATCGGAGGGGAGCTGTTTTTT
12	-	-	TRBV7-2	TRBJ1-1	CASSPRRSGAFF	TGTGCCAGCAGCCCACGGAGGTCGGGTGCTTTCTTT
22	-	-	TRBV3-1/TRBV3-2	TRBJ1-1	CASGRIPLGVGSVGQRSTEAFF	TGTGCCAGCGGGAGGATACCACTAGGGGTCGGGAGTGTGGGACAACGGTCTACTGAAGCTTTCTTT
17	-	-	TRBV28	TRBJ1-1	CASSPVTVGNMNTEAFF	TGTGCCAGCAGCCCGGTGACAGTAGGAAACATGAACACTGAAGCTTTCTTT
13	-	-	TRBV4-1	TRBJ1-3	CASSSLSGNTIYF	TGCGCCAGCAGCTCGCTGTCTGGAAACACCATATATTTT
15	TRBD2	-	TRBV19	TRBJ2-5	CASRETSGAPETQYF	TGTGCCAGTCGTGAGACTAGCGGGGCACCAGAGACCCAGTACTTC
16	-	-	TRBV6-4	TRBJ1-1	CASSVDSQGSGTEAFF	TGTGCCAGCAGTGTCGATTCTCAGGGGTCTGGCACTGAAGCTTTCTTT
14	-	-	TRBV6-2/TRBV6-3	TRBJ2-2	CASSYNRNTGELFF	TGTGCCAGCAGTTACAACAGGAACACCGGGGAGCTGTTTTTT
15	TRBD1	-	TRBV5-1	TRBJ1-5	CASSPGQGGNQPQHF	TGCGCCAGCAGCCCGGGACAGGGGGGCAATCAGCCCCAGCATTTT
13	TRBD2	once	TRBV29-1	TRBJ2-3	CSVRGGFTDTQYF	TGCAGCGTTCGCGGGGGTTTCACAGATACGCAGTATTTT
13	-	-	TRBV7-9	TRBJ1-2	CASSLEGAEGYTF	TGTGCCAGCAGCTTAGAAGGGGCAGAGGGCTACACCTTC
17	-	-	TRBV27	TRBJ2-3	CASANPRLLTSTDTQYF	TGTGCCAGCGCGAATCCTAGACTGTTAACTAGCACAGATACGCAGTATTTT
16	-	-	TRBV3-1/TRBV3-2	TRBJ2-5	CASSFRGTVSVETQYF	TGTGCCAGCAGCTTCCGGGGGACGGTGTCTGTTGAGACCCAGTACTTC
14	TRBD2	once	TRBV7-2	TRBJ2-3	CASSLGLGTDTQYF	TGTGCCAGCAGCTTGGGACTAGGTACAGATACGCAGTATTTT